This T cell receptor beta chain was identified during a study of cytotoxic CD8 clonotypes in ibrutinib-treated CLL (dated by TCRdb to the early 2020s). Concerning the study at large: The cohort was composed of about a dozen relapsed/refractory and roughly 14 treatment-naive patients; IGHV unmutated status was identified in roughly 17 patients. Partial responses were observed in about 24 patients and complete responses in 2; after a median follow-up of around 68 months, remission was maintained in approximately 15 patients and progression was observed in about twelve. Response samples were taken after a median of 12 months on treatment, ranging from about 6 to 36 months. On average, each sample yielded some 250,000 productive templates and 85,000 to 95,000 productive rearrangements. Of the 90 or so participants in the trial, 25 to 30 had longitudinal samples available. Cryopreserved peripheral blood mononuclear cells were collected before treatment, at response, and at either disease progression or sustained remission. Every sample from remission and from progressive disease was obtained while the patients were still on ibrutinib.

The meaning of the sample's time point label: about eleven months on ibrutinib. Roughly 1.8 micrograms of genomic DNA were extracted from cryopreserved PBMCs for TCR beta library preparation. Longitudinal blood samples from CLL patients receiving ibrutinib monotherapy were subjected to high-throughput TCR beta sequencing. Patients were enrolled in a phase 2 open-label single-center ibrutinib monotherapy trial. Points the paper makes about the study in general: Lymph node repertoires were not examined, and the timing of sampling was not matched between patients in sustained remission and those whose disease progressed. Baseline clonality was found to be higher than that of age-matched healthy donors and was strongly correlated with circulating CD8+ T-cell counts. Public clonotypes were rare and either shrank or stayed stable during treatment, and the rise in clonality at ibrutinib response reflected expansion of private clonotypes. At ibrutinib response clonality went up, during sustained remission it held steady, and at progression it dropped back toward baseline.

Each clonotype received, on average, 10x coverage in deep resolution sequencing performed on a MiSeq, where the target depth lay between 1 in 1 million and 1 in 200,000 T cells. TCR beta libraries were generated with the immunoSEQ hsTCRB Kit. The study's processing was this. The data were analyzed with ImmunoSEQ Analyzer and ImmunoSEQ Data Assistant, and V, D and J gene assignments followed IMGT definitions. Clonality, which ranges from 0 to 1, was calculated by subtracting the normalized Shannon entropy of productive rearrangement frequencies from one. Only overrepresented clonotypes making up at least 0.05% of the repertoire of each patient were included in the public clonotype analysis. Repertoires from about a dozen age-matched healthy donors in immuneACCESS were used as clonality controls. This immuneACCESS table, as held by TCRdb, lists in-frame sequences with V and J called but not all clones. Of the missing ones, under half trace to an unresolved V gene in checked studies; the others have no known cause. The V and J calls and clone size were taken over from that table, and D and trimming were inferred from the DNA. The sample table shows about 160,000 clones, and around 84% are seen once. The ten largest clones represent 2% to 2.5% of the sample.

V is reduced by 4 bases and J by 4 bases, leaving a spacing of 16 bases between them. CDR3 length: 16 amino acids, cysteine to phenylalanine. Kept here is only the CDR3 DNA, which spans 48 bases and is read in frame from base 1. As encoded in the germline V gene, CDR1 is MNHNS while CDR2 is SASEGT. About this clone itself: Its antigen is currently not known. Per-base quality was not reported, and no clone a single base away is much larger than it.

This clonotype was sampled from a human donor with chronic lymphocytic leukemia. The rearrangement joined TRBV6-1 to TRBJ2-2; TRBD1 could be the D gene, as 5 bases match. Sequencing used PBMCs, obtained after 12 months of ibrutinib treatment. The CDR3 protein sequence reads: CASSVEGNRGTGELFF. The bases read TGTGCCAGCAGTGTCGAAGGAAATAGGGGCACCGGGGAGCTGTTTTTT.